A single sample gave rise to the 26 T cell receptor beta chains below, sequenced in a study of blood T cells in healthy people across ages. Next came a second PCR, run for about 6 to 11 cycles, which used a sample-barcoded 5' primer along with a J-beta primer mix. MiXCR, run by TCRdb on the 5' RACE reads, gives a single entry per CDR3 protein. The sample consists of 2 million or so distinct CDR3 sequences, roughly 49% of them appearing once. The sample comprised blood. The receptors derive from a woman between 40 and 55 years old in good health.

This clonotype was seen once. The chain joins TRBV29-1 to TRBJ1-5, with TRBD1 as a possible D gene (5 bases). The V and J ends lost 4 bases and 0 bases respectively, with 10 bases between them. This CDR3 has 14 amino acids. Looked up from germline, CDR1 is SQVTM and CDR2 is ANQGSEA. The CDR3, as DNA: TGCAGCGTTGTTCAGGGACGTAGCAATCAGCCCCAGCATTTT. Amino acid sequence: CSVVQGRSNQPQHF. The full variable domain, completed using reference TRBV29-1 and TRBJ1-5, is SAVISQKPSRDICQRGTSLTIQCQVDSQVTMMFWYRQQPGQSLTLIATANQGSEATYESGFVIDKFPISRPNLTFSTLTVSNMSPEDSSIYLCSVVQGRSNQPQHFGDGTRLSIL.

The V call is TRBV11-2, the J call TRBJ2-7; a weak D match, TRBD1 (6 bases). The germline V and J ends were trimmed by 0 bases and 0 bases, with 15 bases remaining between them. Looked up from germline, CDR1 is SGHAT and CDR2 is FQNNGV. The CDR3 runs 17 residues. CDR3 region: CASSLDGARGPSYEQYF. Here the CDR3 DNA reads TGTGCCAGCAGCTTAGATGGGGCCAGGGGTCCCTCCTACGAGCAGTACTTC.

The rearrangement links TRBV4-1 to TRBJ2-1; 8 bases agree with TRBD1. The CDR3 spans 16 residues. CDR1 MGHRA and CDR2 YSYEKL come from the germline V gene. J was trimmed by 7 bases and V by 0 bases; bases with no gene match: 8. CDR3 sequence reads: CASSQEIDRGSNEQFF. The CDR3 nucleotides read TGCGCCAGCAGCCAAGAAATTGACAGGGGTAGTAATGAGCAGTTCTTC.

The chain links TRBV9 to TRBJ2-1, with 8 bases lining up with TRBD2. Looked up from germline, CDR1 is SGDLS and CDR2 is YYNGEE. This CDR3 has 16 amino acids. V lost 0 bases and J lost 5; bases outside the gene matches: 7. CDR3 protein: CASSVDLRGVNNEQFF. CDR3 nucleotide sequence: TGTGCCAGCAGCGTAGACTTGCGGGGGGTCAACAATGAGCAGTTCTTC.

This chain links TRBV4-3 with TRBJ2-3; the match to TRBD2 covers 7 bases. Per germline, CDR1 LGHNA and CDR2 YSLEER. Trimming took 2 bases from V and 3 from J; bases not matched to a gene: 2. There are 14 residues in the CDR3. CDR3 nucleotides: TGCGCCAGCAGCCAACGGGACTATACAGATACGCAGTATTTT. Encoded protein: CASSQRDYTDTQYF.

This chain links TRBV11-2 with TRBJ2-5; D gene uncertain. Germline V lookup: CDR1 SGHAT, CDR2 FQNNGV. The CDR3 has 14 amino acids. Deletions cut 5 bases from V and 5 bases from J, with 15 bases between. The DNA for the CDR3 is TGTGCCAGCAGCCAGGACCTAGAAGGGGAGACCCAGTACTTC. It specifies CASSQDLEGETQYF.

CDR3 in DNA: TGTGCCAGCCGACAGGGGATGGCGCGCGACGAGCAGTACTTC. Its protein is CASRQGMARDEQYF. This chain links TRBV7-9 with TRBJ2-7; 8 nucleotides line up with TRBD1. V was pared by 8 bases and J by 5 bases, with 11 bases of the junction left unmatched. From germline, CDR1 is SEHNR and CDR2 FQNEAQ (reference sequence). This CDR3 is 14 amino acids long.

J is TRBJ2-1 and V is TRBV7-2; 8 bases fit TRBD2. CDR1 SGHTA and CDR2 FQGNSA come from the germline V gene. V shed 4 bases and J 9 bases; nucleotides not matched to a gene: 11. The length of the CDR3 is 15 residues. In nucleotides, the CDR3 is TGTGCCAGCAGCTACACCGGGACTAGTACGACTGAGCAGTTCTTC. This codes for CASSYTGTSTTEQFF.

The chain employs TRBV9 and TRBJ1-1, with D hard to call. CDR1 and CDR2 from the germline V gene are SGDLS and YYNGEE. V lost 0 bases to trimming and J lost 2 bases, with 8 bases between them. This CDR3 is built from 14 residues. This CDR3 is CASSVASGNTEAFF. The CDR3 DNA is TGTGCCAGCAGCGTAGCGTCGGGAAACACTGAAGCTTTCTTT. Filled out from reference TRBV9 and TRBJ1-1, the complete variable domain reads DSGVTQTPKHLITATGQRVTLRCSPRSGDLSVYWYQQSLDQGLQFLIQYYNGEERAKGNILERFSAQQFPDLHSELNLSSLELGDSALYFCASSVASGNTEAFFGQGTRLTVV.

This CDR3 is CASGSHRASTDTQYF. The DNA for the CDR3 is TGTGCCAGCGGATCGCACAGGGCTAGCACAGATACGCAGTATTTT. V and J are TRBV28 and TRBJ2-3, with D possibly TRBD1 on 6 matching bases. The CDR3 covers 15 residues. The V and J ends lost 8 bases and 0 bases respectively, with 15 bases between them. Germline V gene data show CDR1 as MDHEN and CDR2 as SYDVKM. The full variable domain, completed using reference TRBV28 and TRBJ2-3, is DVKVTQSSRYLVKRTGEKVFLECVQDMDHENMFWYRQDPGLGLRLIYFSYDVKMKEKGDIPEGYSVSREKKERFSLILESASTNQTSMYLCASGSHRASTDTQYFGPGTRLTVL.

This chain connects TRBV4-2 to TRBJ2-5; D may match TRBD1 or TRBD2 (6 bases each). Trimming stripped 0 bases from V and 5 bases from J, with 13 bases between. The germline CDR1 and CDR2 sequences are LGHNA and YNFKEQ. The CDR3 length is 15 residues. The CDR3 nucleotides read TGTGCCAGCAGCCAAGATCCGGTAGGGGGGGAGACCCAGTACTTC. It specifies CASSQDPVGGETQYF.

The chain combines TRBV5-1 with TRBJ2-5; possibly TRBD1 for D (5 bases). The CDR3 covers 14 residues. V shed 6 bases and J shed 3 bases, with 15 bases lying between them. Germline loops: CDR1 SGHRS, CDR2 YFSETQ. CDR3 sequence: CASTWGGVKETQYF. CDR3 DNA sequence: TGCGCCAGCACCTGGGGCGGAGTGAAAGAGACCCAGTACTTC.

The V gene is TRBV6-2 or TRBV6-3, the J gene TRBJ2-7; D might be TRBD2 (5 bases). The DNA end is a closer match to TRBJ2-4, so the J assignment may be wrong. The CDR3 is 17 residues long. CDR1 and CDR2 from the germline V gene are MNHEY and SVGEGT. CDR3 bases: TGTGCCAGCAGTTACTCTCTAAGCAGCTCCGGACTAAACATTCAGTACTTC. It yields the protein CASSYSLSSSGLNIQYF.

This clonotype was picked up a small number of times. The chain joins TRBV4-1 to TRBJ1-5; no clear D. Trimming shortened V by 2 bases and J by 5 bases, and 13 bases separated the two germline ends. CDR1 and CDR2 from the germline V gene are MGHRA and YSYEKL. The CDR3 has 15 amino acids. The CDR3 reads CASSQTVQLDQPQHF. The CDR3 DNA reads as TGCGCCAGCAGCCAAACAGTACAGTTGGATCAGCCCCAGCATTTT.

CDR3 in DNA: TGTGCCAGCAGCCAAGACGGCGGGGGGGATAGGAGCACAGATACGCAGTATTTT. As protein: CASSQDGGGDRSTDTQYF. The chain couples TRBV4-2 to TRBJ2-3; the match to TRBD2 covers 9 bases. The germline CDR1 and CDR2 sequences are LGHNA and YNFKEQ. V trimming: 0 bases; J trimming: 0 bases; junction bases outside the gene matches: 7. This CDR3 comprises 18 residues.

Only a few counts were recorded for this clonotype. This sequence joins TRBV24-1 and TRBJ2-5; 8 bases map to TRBD1. The CDR3 length is 14 residues. Germline V gene sequence: CDR1 KGHDR, CDR2 SFDVKD. V lost 9 bases and J lost 3; bases outside the gene matches: 8. The CDR3 sequence: CATGLTGAEETQYF. The CDR3 DNA follows: TGTGCCACCGGACTGACAGGGGCGGAAGAGACCCAGTACTTC.

The chain employs TRBV27 and TRBJ2-1; 7 positions match TRBD1. The germline gives CDR1 MNHEY, CDR2 SMNVEV (reference sequence). The V and J ends lost 5 bases and 4 bases, in that order; junction bases with no gene match: 8. The CDR3 runs to 15 residues. The CDR3 sequence: CASSKGDSIYNEQFF. The CDR3 DNA reads as TGTGCCAGCAGTAAAGGGGACAGCATATACAATGAGCAGTTCTTC.

This clonotype was counted a few times. This chain connects TRBV7-8 to TRBJ2-7; D may be TRBD1 (6 bases). Germline V gene sequence: CDR1 SGHVS, CDR2 FQNEAQ. The V end was cut by 3 bases, the J end by 2 bases, with 14 bases between. The CDR3 contains 15 residues. The CDR3 DNA is TGTGCCAGCAGCTTTCGCCGGGACAAAACCTACGAGCAGTACTTC. The encoded protein is CASSFRRDKTYEQYF.

In its sample, this clonotype was seen a few times. The chain joins TRBV5-6 to TRBJ2-1, with D possibly matching TRBD1 (7 bases). CDR3 length equals 16 residues. Germline values: CDR1 SGHDT, CDR2 YYEEEE. V gave up 1 base and J gave up 3 bases, with 14 bases separating them. CDR3 nucleotide sequence: TGTGCCAGCAGCTTGCTCTCAGGGGGGAACTACAATGAGCAGTTCTTC. Protein: CASSLLSGGNYNEQFF.

This clonotype turned up a few times. The rearrangement joins TRBV7-2 to TRBJ1-2; TRBD1 matches at 9 bases. With 5 bases clipped from V and 4 bases from J, the junction kept 5 bases outside the gene matches. CDR1 SGHTA and CDR2 FQGNSA come from the germline V gene. This CDR3 contains 14 residues. This CDR3 reads CASSAGQGSYGYTF. The CDR3 DNA is TGTGCCAGCAGCGCGGGACAGGGTTCCTATGGCTACACCTTC.

The CDR3 loop reads CSVVDRGWGPYEQYF. CDR3 DNA: TGCAGCGTCGTCGACAGGGGATGGGGACCCTACGAGCAGTACTTC. The chain recombines TRBV29-1 with TRBJ2-7; 8 bases match TRBD1. Germline V gene lookup returns CDR1 SQVTM and CDR2 ANQGSEA. This CDR3 has 15 residues. With 6 bases clipped from V and 2 bases from J, the junction kept 12 bases outside the gene matches.

The chain joins TRBV29-1 to TRBJ2-3; the match to TRBD1 covers 8 bases. Germline-derived CDR1 and CDR2 are SQVTM and ANQGSEA. Trimming at V came to 5 bases and at J to 11 bases, leaving 6 bases not matched to a gene. This CDR3 has 11 amino acids. In DNA form, the CDR3 reads TGCAGCGTTCTAACAGGGGGTGGGCAGTATTTT. This gives the protein CSVLTGGGQYF.

The chain is built from TRBV21-1 and TRBJ1-5; the table's TRBD1 call for D was not verified on the DNA. TRBV21-1 is a pseudogene segment. This CDR3 spans 14 amino acids. Here the CDR3 DNA reads TGTGCCAGCAGCTTCCGGGCAGGGGATCAGCCCCAGCATTTT. Its protein is CASSFRAGDQPQHF.

This clonotype was detected a few times. CDR3 in amino acids: CSAASGRDTQYF. CDR3 coding DNA: TGCAGCGCAGCAAGTGGGAGAGATACGCAGTATTTT. The gene calls are TRBV29-1 and TRBJ2-3, with a weak D call TRBD2 (5 bases). V dropped 7 bases and J dropped 5 bases, with 13 bases sitting between them. Germline V gene sequence: CDR1 SQVTM, CDR2 ANQGSEA. The CDR3 contains 12 residues.

The chain links TRBV7-2 to TRBJ1-2, with D perhaps TRBD1 (6 bases). This CDR3 has 16 residues. Trimming removed 2 bases from V and 5 bases from J, with 18 bases in between. Germline values: CDR1 SGHTA, CDR2 FQGNSA. The CDR3, as DNA: TGTGCCAGCAGCTTAATTTTATCGGGGCAGGGGTATGGCTACACCTTC. It yields the protein CASSLILSGQGYGYTF.

The genes are TRBV7-9 and TRBJ2-7; TRBD2 matches at 7 bases. This CDR3 has 15 amino acids. The V gene end was trimmed by 9 bases and the J gene end by 5 bases; junction bases not matched to a gene: 16. Germline V gene sequence: CDR1 SEHNR, CDR2 FQNEAQ (reference sequence). CDR3 loop: CASSPGREEHDEQYF. In nucleotides, the CDR3 is TGTGCCAGTAGCCCCGGACGGGAGGAGCACGACGAGCAGTACTTC.